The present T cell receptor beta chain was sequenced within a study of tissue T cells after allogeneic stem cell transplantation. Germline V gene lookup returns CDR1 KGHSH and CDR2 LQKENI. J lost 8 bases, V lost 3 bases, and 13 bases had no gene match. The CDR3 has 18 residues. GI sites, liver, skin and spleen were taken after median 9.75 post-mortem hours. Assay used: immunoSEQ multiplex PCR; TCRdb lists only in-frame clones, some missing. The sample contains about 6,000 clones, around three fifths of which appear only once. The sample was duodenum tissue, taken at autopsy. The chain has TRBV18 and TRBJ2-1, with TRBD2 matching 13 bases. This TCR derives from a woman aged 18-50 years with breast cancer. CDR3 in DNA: TGTGCCAGCTCACCTGGGCTGCCGGGACTAGCGGGATACGATGAGCAGTTCTTC. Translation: CASSPGLPGLAGYDEQFF.